Shown below are 11 T cell receptor beta chains from a single sample sequenced in a study of cytomegalovirus exposure and HLA in healthy donors. The PCR was carried out with 60 Vbeta primers and 13 Jbeta primers. Using immunoSEQ multiplex PCR, the repertoire was profiled, and TCRdb retains in-frame clones only, with some absent. The sample yields about 140,000 clones, 66% seen once. Sequenced input: PBMCs. The receptors derive from an older woman in good health and CMV-seronegative.

This CDR3 reads CASSGTGGNYGYTF. In nucleotides, the CDR3 is TGTGCCAGCAGCGGAACAGGGGGCAACTATGGCTACACCTTC. The rearrangement uses TRBV4-2 and TRBJ1-2; TRBD1 aligns across 9 bases. The ends lost 5 bases at V and 2 bases at J; junction bases unmatched: 3. In germline, CDR1 is LGHNA, CDR2 YNFKEQ. This CDR3 has 14 residues.

The chain has TRBV6-1 and TRBJ2-7, with D perhaps matching TRBD2 (7 bases). Trimming cost V 2 bases and J 4 bases, with 18 bases left between them. Germline-derived CDR1 and CDR2 are MNHNS and SASEGT. The CDR3 length is 16 residues. CDR3 DNA: TGTGCCAGCAGTGAAATGGTGGGGGGGCCTCCGTACGAGCAGTACTTC. This translates into CASSEMVGGPPYEQYF.

In regard to this clone: One end of the junction is discordant with germline, which a read error may explain. This rearrangement joins TRBV15 to TRBJ1-1; D may be TRBD1 (5 bases). Germline CDR1 LNHNV, CDR2 YYDKDF (reference sequence). The CDR3 totals 17 residues. The CDR3 is CATSRETRVGAVTEAFF. The CDR3 DNA follows: TGTGCCACCAGCCGAGAAACGAGAGTTGGGGCGGTCACTGAAGCTTTCTTT.

The V gene is TRBV4-1, the J gene TRBJ2-7; 7 bases match TRBD1. Germline assignment: CDR1 MGHRA and CDR2 YSYEKL. The length of the CDR3 is 17 residues. V was pared by 0 bases and J by 6 bases, with 14 bases of the junction left unmatched. The CDR3 reads CASSQDFLTGALSEQYF. CDR3 nucleotide sequence: TGCGCCAGCAGCCAAGATTTCCTCACAGGGGCCCTTTCCGAGCAGTACTTC.

The rearrangement joins TRBV5-8 to TRBJ1-1, with D maybe TRBD1 (6 bases). The V gene lost 2 bases and the J gene lost 2 bases, with 16 bases spanning the gap. This CDR3 region has 16 residues. CDR1 and CDR2 (germline): SGHTS, YDEGEE. CDR3 protein: CASSFSLDRPNTEAFF. CDR3 nucleotide sequence: TGTGCCAGCAGCTTCTCGTTAGACAGGCCCAACACTGAAGCTTTCTTT.

J is TRBJ2-3 and V is TRBV2; unclear D gene. The germline CDR1 and CDR2 sequences are SNHLY and FYNNEI. The CDR3 loop spans 11 amino acids. V was pared by 6 bases and J by 8 bases, with 9 bases between. CDR3 in DNA: TGTGCCAGCAGGTGGCGGAGTACGCAGTATTTT. Its translation: CASRWRSTQYF.

The V gene is TRBV6-1, the J gene TRBJ1-6; D is undetermined. Germline V lookup: CDR1 MNHNS, CDR2 SASEGT. The germline V and J ends were trimmed by 8 bases and 4 bases, with 12 bases remaining between them. The CDR3 consists of 14 residues. The CDR3 sequence: CASHMNAYNSPLHF. In nucleotides, the CDR3 is TGTGCCAGCCACATGAATGCTTATAATTCACCCCTCCACTTT.

The chain employs TRBV7-2 and TRBJ2-7, with TRBD2 as a possible D gene (6 bases). Per the germline V gene, CDR1 is SGHTA and CDR2 is FQGNSA. Trimming cost V 10 bases and J 3 bases, with 16 bases left between them. The CDR3 length is 13 residues. CDR3: CATGTPPYYEQYF. The CDR3 bases are TGTGCCACCGGGACTCCTCCTTACTACGAGCAGTACTTC.

The chain employs TRBV5-6 and TRBJ1-3; D remains ambiguous. Germline loops: CDR1 SGHDT, CDR2 YYEEEE. The CDR3 extends over 15 amino acids. Trimming pared 1 base from V and 8 bases from J, leaving 16 bases between. The CDR3 is CASSLRAVLEDTIYF. CDR3 nucleotides: TGTGCCAGCAGCTTGCGGGCCGTCCTGGAGGACACCATATATTTT.

The V gene is TRBV7-2, the J gene TRBJ1-5; TRBD1 might be the D (5 bases). Germline V gene lookup returns CDR1 SGHTA and CDR2 FQGNSA. The CDR3 is made up of 15 amino acids. The germline V and J ends were trimmed by 5 bases and 1 base, with 12 bases remaining between them. The CDR3 loop is CASSPGGASNQPQHF. In nucleotides, the CDR3 is TGTGCCAGCAGCCCCGGCGGGGCCAGCAATCAGCCCCAGCATTTT. The complete variable domain, with remaining parts taken from reference TRBV7-2 and TRBJ1-5, reads GAGVSQSPSNKVTEKGKDVELRCDPISGHTALYWYRQSLGQGLEFLIYFQGNSAPDKSGLPSDRFSAERTGGSVSTLTIQRTQQEDSAVYLCASSPGGASNQPQHFGDGTRLSIL.

The V gene is TRBV5-1, the J gene TRBJ2-7, with D perhaps TRBD2 (6 bases). The germline V gene has CDR1 SGHRS and CDR2 YFSETQ. The CDR3 has 14 residues. The ends were cut back, 4 bases at V and 0 bases at J, with 11 bases in the middle. The CDR3 protein is CASSAHGSSYEQYF. The CDR3 DNA reads as TGCGCCAGCAGCGCTCACGGGAGCTCCTACGAGCAGTACTTC.